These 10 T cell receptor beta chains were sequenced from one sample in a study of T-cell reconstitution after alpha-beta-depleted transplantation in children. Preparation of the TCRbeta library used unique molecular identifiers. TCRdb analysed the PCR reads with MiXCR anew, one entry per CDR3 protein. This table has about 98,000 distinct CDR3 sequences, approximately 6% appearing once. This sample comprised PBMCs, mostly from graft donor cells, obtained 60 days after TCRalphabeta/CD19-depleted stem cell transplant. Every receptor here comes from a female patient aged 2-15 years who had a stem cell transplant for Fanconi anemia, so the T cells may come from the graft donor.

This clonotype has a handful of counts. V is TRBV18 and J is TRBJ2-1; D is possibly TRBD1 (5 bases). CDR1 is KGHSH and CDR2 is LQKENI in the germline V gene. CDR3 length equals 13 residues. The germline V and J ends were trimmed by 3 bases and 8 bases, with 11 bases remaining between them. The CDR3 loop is CASSPPGHDEQFF. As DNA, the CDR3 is TGTGCCAGCTCACCCCCCGGACATGATGAGCAGTTCTTC.

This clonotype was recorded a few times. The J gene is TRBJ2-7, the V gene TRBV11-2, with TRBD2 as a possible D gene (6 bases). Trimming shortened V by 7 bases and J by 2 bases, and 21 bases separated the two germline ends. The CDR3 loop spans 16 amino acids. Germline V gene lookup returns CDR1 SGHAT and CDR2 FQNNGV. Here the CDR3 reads CASNLRGGWDAYEQYF. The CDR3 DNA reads TGTGCCAGCAACCTTAGGGGAGGCTGGGATGCCTACGAGCAGTACTTC.

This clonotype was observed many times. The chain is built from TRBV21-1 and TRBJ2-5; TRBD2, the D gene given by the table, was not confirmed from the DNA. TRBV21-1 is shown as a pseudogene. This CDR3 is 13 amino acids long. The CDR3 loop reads CASSKGLQETQYF. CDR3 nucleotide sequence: TGTGCCAGCAGCAAGGGACTCCAAGAGACCCAGTACTTC.

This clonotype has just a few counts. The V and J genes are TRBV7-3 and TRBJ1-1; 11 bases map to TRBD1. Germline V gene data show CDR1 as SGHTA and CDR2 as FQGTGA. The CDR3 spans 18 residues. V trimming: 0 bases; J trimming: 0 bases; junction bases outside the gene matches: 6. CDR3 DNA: TGTGCCAGCAGCTTAACCCCGGACAGGGGGCTCGTGAACACTGAAGCTTTCTTT. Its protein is CASSLTPDRGLVNTEAFF. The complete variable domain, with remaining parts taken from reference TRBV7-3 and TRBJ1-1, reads GAGVSQTPSNKVTEKGKYVELRCDPISGHTALYWYRQSLGQGPEFLIYFQGTGAADDSGLPNDRFFAVRPEGSVSTLKIQRTERGDSAVYLCASSLTPDRGLVNTEAFFGQGTRLTVV.

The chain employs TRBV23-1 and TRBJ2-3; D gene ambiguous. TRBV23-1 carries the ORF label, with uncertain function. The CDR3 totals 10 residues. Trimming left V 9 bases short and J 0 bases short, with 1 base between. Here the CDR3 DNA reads TGCGCCAGAAGCACAGATACGCAGTATTTT. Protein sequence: CARSTDTQYF.

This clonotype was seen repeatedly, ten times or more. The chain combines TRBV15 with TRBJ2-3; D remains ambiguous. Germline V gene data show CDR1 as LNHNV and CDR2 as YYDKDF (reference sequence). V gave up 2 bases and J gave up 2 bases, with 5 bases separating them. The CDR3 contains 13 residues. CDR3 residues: CATSRSYTDTQYF. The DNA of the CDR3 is TGTGCCACCAGCAGATCCTACACAGATACGCAGTATTTT.

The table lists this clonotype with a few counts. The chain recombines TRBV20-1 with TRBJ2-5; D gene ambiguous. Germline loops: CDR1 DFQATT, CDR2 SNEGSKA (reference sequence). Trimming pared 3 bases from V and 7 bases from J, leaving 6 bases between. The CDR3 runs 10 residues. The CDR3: CSASWRTQYF. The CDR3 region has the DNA TGCAGTGCTAGTTGGCGGACCCAGTACTTC.

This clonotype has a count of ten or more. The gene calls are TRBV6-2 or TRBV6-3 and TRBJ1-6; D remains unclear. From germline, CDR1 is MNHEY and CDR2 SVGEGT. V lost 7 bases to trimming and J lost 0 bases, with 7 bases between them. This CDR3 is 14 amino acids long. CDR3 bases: TGTGCCAGCAAGAAGGTCTCCTATAATTCACCCCTCCACTTT. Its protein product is CASKKVSYNSPLHF.

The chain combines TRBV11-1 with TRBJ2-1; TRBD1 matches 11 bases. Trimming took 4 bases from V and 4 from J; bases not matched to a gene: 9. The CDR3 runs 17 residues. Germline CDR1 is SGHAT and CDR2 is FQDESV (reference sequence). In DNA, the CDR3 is TGTGCCAGCAGCTCGCAACCCGGGACAGGGGGTTACAATGAGCAGTTCTTC. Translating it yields CASSSQPGTGGYNEQFF.

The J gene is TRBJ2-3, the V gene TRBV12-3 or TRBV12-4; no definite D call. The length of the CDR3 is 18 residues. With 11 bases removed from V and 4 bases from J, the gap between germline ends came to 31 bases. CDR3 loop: CAFSLRLDIQGFADTQYF. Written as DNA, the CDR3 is TGTGCCTTCAGTTTAAGGTTAGACATCCAAGGGTTCGCAGATACGCAGTATTTT.